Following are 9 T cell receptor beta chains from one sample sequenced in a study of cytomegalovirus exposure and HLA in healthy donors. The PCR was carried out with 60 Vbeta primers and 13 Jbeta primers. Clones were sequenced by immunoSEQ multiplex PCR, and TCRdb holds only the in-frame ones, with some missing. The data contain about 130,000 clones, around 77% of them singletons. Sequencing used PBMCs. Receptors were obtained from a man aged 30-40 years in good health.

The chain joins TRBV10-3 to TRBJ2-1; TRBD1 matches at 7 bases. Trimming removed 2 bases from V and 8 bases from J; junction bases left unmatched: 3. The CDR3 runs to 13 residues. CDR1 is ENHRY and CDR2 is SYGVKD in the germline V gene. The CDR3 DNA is TGTGCCATCAGTGAGGGACAGGAGGATGAGCAGTTCTTC. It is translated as CAISEGQEDEQFF.

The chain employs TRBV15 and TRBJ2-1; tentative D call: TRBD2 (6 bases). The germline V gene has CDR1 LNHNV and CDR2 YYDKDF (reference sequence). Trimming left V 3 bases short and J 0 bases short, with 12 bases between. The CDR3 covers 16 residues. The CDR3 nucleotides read TGTGCCACCAGCAGCTACGGGAGAAGCTCCTACAATGAGCAGTTCTTC. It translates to CATSSYGRSSYNEQFF.

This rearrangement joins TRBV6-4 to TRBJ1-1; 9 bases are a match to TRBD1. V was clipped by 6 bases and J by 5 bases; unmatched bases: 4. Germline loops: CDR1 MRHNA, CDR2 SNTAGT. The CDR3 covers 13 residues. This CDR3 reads CASSRDRDTEAFF. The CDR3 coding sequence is TGTGCCAGCAGCCGGGACAGGGATACTGAAGCTTTCTTT.

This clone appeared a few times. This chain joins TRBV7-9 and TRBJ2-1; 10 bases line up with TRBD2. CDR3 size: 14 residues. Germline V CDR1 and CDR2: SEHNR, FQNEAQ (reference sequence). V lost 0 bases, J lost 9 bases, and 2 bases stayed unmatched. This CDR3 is CASSLALAGVEQFF. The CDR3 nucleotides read TGTGCCAGCAGCTTAGCGCTAGCGGGAGTTGAGCAGTTCTTC.

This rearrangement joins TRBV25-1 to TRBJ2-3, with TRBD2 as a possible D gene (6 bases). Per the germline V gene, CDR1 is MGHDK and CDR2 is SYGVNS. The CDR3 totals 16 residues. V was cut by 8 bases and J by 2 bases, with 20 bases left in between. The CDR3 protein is CASSEGRTTYTDTQYF. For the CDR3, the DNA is TGTGCCAGCTCAGAGGGGAGGACTACCTACACAGATACGCAGTATTTT.

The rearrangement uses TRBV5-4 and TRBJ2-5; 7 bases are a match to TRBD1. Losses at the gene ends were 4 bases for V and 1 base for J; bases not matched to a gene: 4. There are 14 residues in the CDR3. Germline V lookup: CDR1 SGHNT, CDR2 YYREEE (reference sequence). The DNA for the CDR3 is TGTGCCAGCAGCCATGGGACAGCCCAAGAGACCCAGTACTTC. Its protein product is CASSHGTAQETQYF.

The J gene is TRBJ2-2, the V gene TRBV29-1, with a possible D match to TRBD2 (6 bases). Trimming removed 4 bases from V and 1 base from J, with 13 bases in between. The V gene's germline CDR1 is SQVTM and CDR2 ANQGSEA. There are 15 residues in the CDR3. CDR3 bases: TGCAGCGTTGTTTCGGGGGTAATGAACACCGGGGAGCTGTTTTTT. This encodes CSVVSGVMNTGELFF.

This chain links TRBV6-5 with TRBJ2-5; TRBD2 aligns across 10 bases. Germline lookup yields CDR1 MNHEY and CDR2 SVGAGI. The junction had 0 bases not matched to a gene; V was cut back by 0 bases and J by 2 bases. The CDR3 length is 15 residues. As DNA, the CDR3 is TGTGCCAGCAGTTACTCGACTAGCGGGCAAGAGACCCAGTACTTC. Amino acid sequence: CASSYSTSGQETQYF.

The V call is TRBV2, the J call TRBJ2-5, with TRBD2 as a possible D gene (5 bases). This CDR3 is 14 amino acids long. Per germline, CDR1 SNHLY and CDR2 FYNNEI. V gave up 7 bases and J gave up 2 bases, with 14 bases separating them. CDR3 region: CASTTVRGQETQYF. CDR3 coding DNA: TGTGCCAGCACCACCGTACGGGGACAAGAGACCCAGTACTTC.